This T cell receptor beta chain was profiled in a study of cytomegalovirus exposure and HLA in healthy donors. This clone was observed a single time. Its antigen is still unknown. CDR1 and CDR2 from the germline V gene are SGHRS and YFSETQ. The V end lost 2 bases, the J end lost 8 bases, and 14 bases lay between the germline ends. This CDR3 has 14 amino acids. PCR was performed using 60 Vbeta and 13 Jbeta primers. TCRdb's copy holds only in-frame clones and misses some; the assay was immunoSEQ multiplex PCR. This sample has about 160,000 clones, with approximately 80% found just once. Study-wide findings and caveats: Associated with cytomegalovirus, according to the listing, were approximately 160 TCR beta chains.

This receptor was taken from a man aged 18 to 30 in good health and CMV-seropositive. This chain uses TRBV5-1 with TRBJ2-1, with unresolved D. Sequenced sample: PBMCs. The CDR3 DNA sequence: TGCGCCAGCAGCTTATACATGTATCAGGATGAGCAGTTCTTC. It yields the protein CASSLYMYQDEQFF.